This TCR beta chain was recorded in a study of cytomegalovirus exposure and HLA in healthy donors. Study observations and caveats: Associated with cytomegalovirus, according to the listing, were about 160 TCR beta chains. V- and J-gene trimming in TCR beta was tied to a missense DCLRE1C variant by an analysis performed later. Analyses of presence and absence presupposed an approximately uniform sequencing depth across donors.

Points on this clone: What it recognizes is unknown.

PCR employed 60 Vbeta and 13 Jbeta primers. TCRdb's table, derived via immunoSEQ multiplex PCR, lists solely in-frame clones and lacks some. This repertoire includes 65,000 to 80,000 clones. Sequenced input: PBMCs. The clonotype comes from a man aged 30 to 45 in good health and CMV-seronegative.

The DNA for the CDR3 is TGTGCCAGCAGCTGGACAGGGGCGAACACCGGGGAGCTGTTTTTT. It specifies CASSWTGANTGELFF. J is TRBJ2-2 and V is TRBV7-8; 9 bases agree with TRBD1. Per the germline V gene, CDR1 is SGHVS and CDR2 is FQNEAQ. V trimming: 4 bases; J trimming: 0 bases; junction bases outside the gene matches: 0. This CDR3 contains 15 residues. Filled out from reference TRBV7-8 and TRBJ2-2, the complete variable domain reads GAGVSQSPRYKVAKRGQDVALRCDPISGHVSLFWYQQALGQGPEFLTYFQNEAQLDKSGLPSDRFFAERPEGSVSTLKIQRTQQEDSAVYLCASSWTGANTGELFFGEGSRLTVL.